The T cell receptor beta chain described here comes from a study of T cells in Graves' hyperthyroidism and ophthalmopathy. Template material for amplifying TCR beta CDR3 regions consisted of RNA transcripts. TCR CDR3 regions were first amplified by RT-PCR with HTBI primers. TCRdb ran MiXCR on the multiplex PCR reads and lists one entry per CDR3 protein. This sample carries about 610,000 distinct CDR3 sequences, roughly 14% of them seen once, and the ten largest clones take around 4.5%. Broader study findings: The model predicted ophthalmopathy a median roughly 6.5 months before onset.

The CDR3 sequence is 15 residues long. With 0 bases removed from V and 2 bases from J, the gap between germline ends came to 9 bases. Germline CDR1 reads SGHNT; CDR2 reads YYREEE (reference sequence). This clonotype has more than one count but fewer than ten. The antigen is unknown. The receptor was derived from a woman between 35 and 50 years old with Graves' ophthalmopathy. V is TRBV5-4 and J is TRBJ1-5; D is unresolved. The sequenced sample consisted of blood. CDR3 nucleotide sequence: TGTGCCAGCAGCTTGGATGGTTTTGGCAATCAGCCCCAGCATTTT. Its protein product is CASSLDGFGNQPQHF.